A single sample gave rise to the 30 T cell receptor beta chains below, sequenced in a study of regulatory T cells in long-lasting Graves disease. Arm-PCR of CDR3 regions with iRepertoire HTBI primers generated TCR beta libraries. TCRdb fed the multiplex PCR reads into MiXCR, producing one record per CDR3 protein. The sample consists of roughly 510,000 distinct CDR3 sequences, around 15% of them appearing once. Regarding time point: newly diagnosed GD, antithyroid drugs for less than 3 months. RNA from PBMCs was the source of the TCR library. A further study also used this sample, focusing on T cells in Graves' hyperthyroidism and ophthalmopathy.

The sample was peripheral blood mononuclear cells (PBMCs), taken at new diagnosis, from a patient treated with antithyroid drugs. The receptors originated from a man younger than 30 with Graves disease.

This rearrangement joins TRBV20-1 to TRBJ2-1; 9 bases are a match to TRBD1. This CDR3 is built from 15 residues. J was trimmed by 5 bases and V by 0 bases; bases with no gene match: 5. Germline CDR1 and CDR2: DFQATT and SNEGSKA (reference sequence). Here the CDR3 DNA reads TGCAGTGCTAGAGATGGGGGGACAGGGAACAATGAGCAGTTCTTC. Its protein product is CSARDGGTGNNEQFF.

This chain joins TRBV7-2 and TRBJ1-5; unclear D gene. Per germline, CDR1 SGHTA and CDR2 FQGNSA. Trimming stripped 2 bases from V and 0 bases from J, with 11 bases between. The CDR3 extends over 16 amino acids. CDR3 in DNA: TGTGCCAGCAGCTTAATGGGGATTAATAGCAATCAGCCCCAGCATTTT. Translation: CASSLMGINSNQPQHF.

This clonotype was seen at least ten times. The CDR3 protein is CASSPTLLAGGRDTQYF. CDR3 sequence (DNA): TGTGCCAGCAGTCCGACCCTACTAGCGGGAGGTCGAGATACGCAGTATTTT. The rearrangement links TRBV13 to TRBJ2-3; TRBD2 matches at 12 bases. The germline V gene has CDR1 PRHDT and CDR2 FYEKMQ (reference sequence). This CDR3 region has 17 residues. Losses at the gene ends were 6 bases for V and 5 bases for J; bases not matched to a gene: 12.

There are many counts of this clonotype. The CDR3 sequence: CASSEFCERGDQPQHF. For the CDR3, the DNA is TGTGCCAGCAGTGAGTTTTGTGAGAGGGGAGATCAGCCCCAGCATTTT. V gene TRBV25-1 combines with J gene TRBJ1-5; D might be TRBD1 (5 bases). This CDR3 is 16 amino acids long. CDR1 and CDR2 (germline): MGHDK, SYGVNS. The V gene lost 3 bases and the J gene lost 5 bases, with 17 bases spanning the gap.

This clonotype was counted only a few times. This rearrangement joins TRBV6-1 to TRBJ2-2; 10 bases line up with TRBD1. The CDR3 spans 16 residues. Trimming took 4 bases from V and 4 from J; bases not matched to a gene: 6. Germline V gene data show CDR1 as MNHNS and CDR2 as SASEGT. The CDR3 DNA follows: TGTGCCAGCAGTGTGACAGGGGGCGAGGGCACCGGGGAGCTGTTTTTT. Residues: CASSVTGGEGTGELFF.

The chain carries TRBV3-1 and TRBJ2-5, with unresolved D. Deletions cut 4 bases from V and 2 bases from J, with 8 bases between. Germline loops: CDR1 LGHDT, CDR2 YNNKEL (reference sequence). This CDR3 spans 13 amino acids. The CDR3 sequence: CASSRWVQETQYF. The CDR3 DNA is TGTGCCAGCAGCCGCTGGGTTCAAGAGACCCAGTACTTC.

This clonotype was counted many times. The chain couples TRBV5-1 to TRBJ2-7; 9 bases agree with TRBD1. V shed 4 bases, J shed 4 bases, and the junction held 6 bases outside the gene matches. CDR1 is SGHRS, CDR2 YFSETQ, per germline. The CDR3 is 14 residues long. This CDR3 is CASSPRTGVYEQYF. The CDR3 DNA is TGCGCCAGCAGCCCGCGGACAGGGGTATACGAGCAGTACTTC.

This clonotype was picked up a small number of times. One end of the junction varies from germline; a read error may be responsible. The CDR3 DNA sequence: TGTGCCAGCAGCTTAGCTGTCGATGGGGTTTTGAGCTTC. As protein: CASSLAVDGVLSF. J is TRBJ2-5 and V is TRBV7-2; no clear D gene. The CDR3 is 13 residues long. Germline values: CDR1 SGHTA, CDR2 FQGNSA.

This clonotype was observed a few times. This chain joins TRBV11-2 and TRBJ1-1; the D is unclear. V was cut by 4 bases and J by 12 bases, with 12 bases left in between. This CDR3 is 11 amino acids long. The V gene's germline CDR1 is SGHAT and CDR2 FQNNGV. CDR3 in DNA: TGTGCCAGCAGCTCCATCACGGGAACTTTCTTT. This codes for CASSSITGTFF.

Concerning this clonotype: The junction and the germline gene differ at one end; a read error may be behind it. The chain couples TRBV7-9 to TRBJ1-4, with D possibly matching TRBD1 (5 bases). The V gene's germline CDR1 is SEHNR and CDR2 FQNEAQ (reference sequence). CDR3 length: 14 amino acids. The CDR3 loop reads CAGSRDTDTEKLFF. The CDR3, as DNA: TGTGCCGGCAGCCGCGACACGGACACTGAAAAACTGTTTTTT.

The V call is TRBV6-1, the J call TRBJ1-2; D is unclear. The CDR3 sequence is 14 residues long. Per the germline V gene, CDR1 is MNHNS and CDR2 is SASEGT. Trimming shortened V by 4 bases and J by 4 bases, and 13 bases separated the two germline ends. The chain's CDR3 is CASSVQGILYGYTF. CDR3 in DNA: TGTGCCAGCAGTGTACAAGGGATCCTCTATGGCTACACCTTC.

This clonotype was recorded a few times. V usage is TRBV2 and J usage is TRBJ2-2; D perhaps matches TRBD1 (6 bases). The CDR3 loop spans 16 amino acids. Germline V gene sequence: CDR1 SNHLY, CDR2 FYNNEI. V was cut by 2 bases and J by 4 bases, with 14 bases left in between. The CDR3 DNA sequence: TGTGCCAGCAGTGAACAGGGAACAGGGATCACCGGGGAGCTGTTTTTT. Translated, it gives CASSEQGTGITGELFF.

In regard to this clonotype: It is likely a read error: a sequence one base away is far more abundant. The rearrangement joins TRBV2 to TRBJ1-1; D remains ambiguous. The CDR3 consists of 13 residues. The germline CDR1 and CDR2 sequences are SNHLY and FYNNEI. The V gene lost 5 bases and the J gene lost 1 base, with 8 bases spanning the gap. CDR3: CASSFAENTEAFF. For the CDR3, the DNA is TGTGCCAGCAGTTTCGCAGAGAACACTGAAGCTTTCTTT.

This clonotype was seen ten or more times. This chain links TRBV11-2 with TRBJ2-1; maybe TRBD2 (6 bases). The CDR3 spans 12 residues. Trimming removed 11 bases from V and 4 bases from J, with 12 bases in between. Germline values: CDR1 SGHAT, CDR2 FQNNGV. CDR3 residues: CAGPRGYNEQFF. For the CDR3, the DNA is TGTGCCGGACCTCGGGGGTACAATGAGCAGTTCTTC.

At least ten counts were recorded for this clonotype. The junction and the germline gene differ at one end; a read error may be behind it. Here the CDR3 DNA reads TGTGCCAGCAGCCTAGACAGGGGAATGAACACTGAAGCTTTCTTT. This codes for CASSLDRGMNTEAFF. The chain carries TRBV5-1 and TRBJ1-1; 8 bases are a match to TRBD1. The CDR3 has 15 amino acids. Per germline, CDR1 SGHRS and CDR2 YFSETQ.

This clonotype was counted at least ten times. The chain is built from TRBV18 and TRBJ2-1; 8 bases align to TRBD1. Germline V gene data show CDR1 as KGHSH and CDR2 as LQKENI. V was pared by 2 bases and J by 10 bases, with 10 bases of the junction left unmatched. The CDR3 has 15 residues. CDR3 DNA sequence: TGTGCCAGCTCACCAACTTCAGGGGGCGCGGGAGAGCAGTTCTTC. It translates to CASSPTSGGAGEQFF. The full variable domain, with the rest looked up from reference TRBV18 and TRBJ2-1, is NAGVMQNPRHLVRRRGQEARLRCSPMKGHSHVYWYRQLPEEGLKFMVYLQKENIIDESGMPKERFSAEFPKEGPSILRIQQVVRGDSAAYFCASSPTSGGAGEQFFGPGTRLTVL.

In this sample, this clonotype turned up many times. V usage is TRBV7-3 and J usage is TRBJ1-1; 8 bases line up with TRBD1. The CDR3 runs 13 residues. Germline CDR1 reads SGHTA; CDR2 reads FQGTGA. With 4 bases clipped from V and 4 bases from J, the junction kept 2 bases outside the gene matches. The CDR3 region is CASSSDRGTEAFF. CDR3 bases: TGTGCCAGCAGCTCCGACAGGGGCACTGAAGCTTTCTTT.

The chain links TRBV5-6 to TRBJ2-1, with unresolved D. The CDR3 runs 15 residues. With 4 bases removed from V and 10 bases from J, the gap between germline ends came to 21 bases. Germline values: CDR1 SGHDT, CDR2 YYEEEE. Here the CDR3 reads CASSTHAMVPYEQFF. CDR3 bases: TGTGCCAGCAGCACCCATGCGATGGTCCCCTACGAGCAGTTCTTC.

Here the CDR3 DNA reads TGTGCCAGCAGGCTAGGGGGGCGCGGGTACAATGAGCAGTTCTTC. Translated, it gives CASRLGGRGYNEQFF. This chain links TRBV7-9 with TRBJ2-1; D is perhaps TRBD1 or TRBD2 (6 bases each). V shed 6 bases and J shed 4 bases, with 16 bases lying between them. Germline V lookup: CDR1 SEHNR, CDR2 FQNEAQ (reference sequence). The CDR3 covers 15 residues.

This clonotype occurred many times. The V call is TRBV6-1, the J call TRBJ1-1; D ambiguous. The CDR3 contains 14 residues. V was pared by 5 bases and J by 2 bases, with 12 bases between. Germline V gene data show CDR1 as MNHNS and CDR2 as SASEGT. This CDR3 reads CASSTGWGNTEAFF. DNA of the CDR3: TGTGCCAGCAGTACGGGCTGGGGAAACACTGAAGCTTTCTTT.

This clonotype showed up many times. The chain has TRBV6-1 and TRBJ2-7; no firm D call. This CDR3 is 11 amino acids long. The germline V gene has CDR1 MNHNS and CDR2 SASEGT. V was pared by 5 bases and J by 7 bases, with 9 bases between. CDR3 protein: CASSHRSEQYF. CDR3 sequence (DNA): TGTGCCAGCAGTCACCGATCAGAGCAGTACTTC.

This clonotype came up a few times. The V gene is TRBV20-1, the J gene TRBJ2-1; the D gene is possibly TRBD2 (5 bases). With 6 bases removed from V and 7 bases from J, the gap between germline ends came to 22 bases. Germline assignment: CDR1 DFQATT and CDR2 SNEGSKA (reference sequence). The CDR3 extends over 15 amino acids. The CDR3 sequence is CSAPASGLDINEQFF. The CDR3 nucleotides read TGCAGTGCACCAGCTAGTGGACTCGATATAAATGAGCAGTTCTTC.

This clonotype was seen a handful of times. The gene calls are TRBV2 and TRBJ2-1; D not resolved. This CDR3 is 13 amino acids long. V lost 0 bases, J lost 7 bases, and 7 bases lay in between. Germline CDR1 SNHLY, CDR2 FYNNEI. The CDR3 spells CASSEAWGNEQFF. The CDR3 coding sequence is TGTGCCAGCAGTGAAGCGTGGGGAAATGAGCAGTTCTTC.

A remark on this clonotype: Possible read error: a much larger clone is one base away. V gene TRBV12-3 or TRBV12-4 combines with J gene TRBJ1-1; D not certain. Trimming pared 5 bases from V and 1 base from J, leaving 11 bases between. There are 14 residues in the CDR3. The CDR3 DNA follows: TGTGCCAGCAGTCCCTCCAAGGGGAACACTGAAGCTTTCTTT. It specifies CASSPSKGNTEAFF.

J is TRBJ2-5 and V is TRBV7-3; D could derive from TRBD1 or TRBD2 (5 bases each). The CDR3 has 15 amino acids. The V end lost 4 bases, the J end lost 2 bases, and 14 bases lay between the germline ends. Germline assignment: CDR1 SGHTA and CDR2 FQGTGA. The CDR3 region has the DNA TGTGCCAGCAGCTCCAACGGGGCCAGACAAGAGACCCAGTACTTC. Amino acid sequence: CASSSNGARQETQYF.

The chain uses TRBV5-5 and TRBJ2-7, with D perhaps being TRBD1 or TRBD2 (6 bases each). V lost 1 base and J 4 bases, leaving 15 bases between the germline ends. Germline values: CDR1 SGHKS, CDR2 YYEKEE (reference sequence). The CDR3 covers 15 residues. The CDR3 is CASSLSRGQGYEQYF. DNA for the CDR3: TGTGCCAGCAGCTTGTCCCGGGGGCAGGGGTACGAGCAGTACTTC.

This clonotype was picked up many times. The chain carries TRBV2 and TRBJ1-2, with D possibly TRBD1 on 5 matching bases. The CDR3 has 14 residues. From germline, CDR1 is SNHLY and CDR2 FYNNEI. V was clipped by 5 bases and J by 2 bases, with 12 bases between them. The CDR3 DNA is TGTGCCAGCAGTCCCGGACATACGAACTATGGCTACACCTTC. Translation gives CASSPGHTNYGYTF.

This clonotype was observed a handful of times. The chain combines TRBV5-6 with TRBJ2-1, with 11 bases matching TRBD2. The CDR3 is 19 residues long. Germline V gene data show CDR1 as SGHDT and CDR2 as YYEEEE. Unmatched junction bases numbered 13, after V lost 4 bases and J lost 1 base. The CDR3 reads CASSITGLAGRGSYNEQFF. The CDR3, as DNA: TGTGCCAGCAGCATTACTGGACTAGCGGGCCGAGGTTCCTACAATGAGCAGTTCTTC.

This chain connects TRBV18 to TRBJ1-5; 11 bases agree with TRBD1. V lost 5 bases to trimming and J lost 7 bases; unmatched junction nucleotides: 10. This CDR3 has 16 amino acids. Germline CDR1 KGHSH, CDR2 LQKENI. The CDR3 bases are TGTGCCAGCTCATCATCGGACAGGGGGCGCTCACAGCCCCAGCATTTT. This gives the protein CASSSSDRGRSQPQHF.

A word on this clonotype: A much larger clone lies a single base off, so this may be a read error. The chain has TRBV7-2 and TRBJ2-3; D possibly corresponds to TRBD1 (5 bases). With 3 bases removed from V and 4 bases from J, the gap between germline ends came to 11 bases. This CDR3 comprises 14 residues. Germline CDR1 is SGHTA and CDR2 is FQGNSA. CDR3: CASSFVRVADTQYF. CDR3 nucleotide sequence: TGTGCCAGCAGCTTCGTCAGGGTGGCAGATACGCAGTATTTT.